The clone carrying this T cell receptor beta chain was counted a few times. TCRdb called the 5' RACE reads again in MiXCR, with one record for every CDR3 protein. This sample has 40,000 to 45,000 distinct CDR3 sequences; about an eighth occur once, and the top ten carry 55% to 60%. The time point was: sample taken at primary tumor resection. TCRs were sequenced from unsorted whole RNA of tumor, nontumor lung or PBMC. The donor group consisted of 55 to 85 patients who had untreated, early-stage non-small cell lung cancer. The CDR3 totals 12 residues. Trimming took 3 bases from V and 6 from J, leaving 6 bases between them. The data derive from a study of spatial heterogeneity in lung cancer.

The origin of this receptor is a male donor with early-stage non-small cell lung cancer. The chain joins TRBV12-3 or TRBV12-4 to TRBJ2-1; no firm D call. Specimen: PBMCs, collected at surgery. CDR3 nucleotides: TGTGCCAGCAGTTTGGCCTCCAATGAGCAGTTCTTC. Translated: CASSLASNEQFF.